Each of the 23 T cell receptor beta chains below was sequenced from the same sample in a study of cytomegalovirus exposure and HLA in healthy donors (dated by TCRdb to about 2017). Library construction relied on the immunoSEQ multiplex PCR assay. A mixture of 60 forward primers for TCR Vbeta segments and 13 reverse primers for TCR Jbeta segments was used in the multiplex PCR. This immuneACCESS table, as held by TCRdb, lists in-frame sequences with V and J called but not all clones. Of the missing ones, under half trace to an unresolved V gene in checked studies; the others have no known cause. The sample table contains about 120,000 clones; only one count was recorded for more than 75% of them. The ten largest account for 9% to 15% of the sample. What was sequenced was PBMCs. The receptor source for this set is a woman between 40 and 55 years old in good health and CMV-seropositive.

The chain joins TRBV7-2 to TRBJ2-7, with TRBD1 matching over 7 bases. Germline V gene sequence: CDR1 SGHTA, CDR2 FQGNSA. The CDR3 has 13 residues. The V gene end was trimmed by 4 bases and the J gene end by 6 bases; junction bases not matched to a gene: 6. The CDR3 is CASSSPSGGEQYF. Here the CDR3 DNA reads TGTGCCAGCAGCTCGCCTTCAGGGGGCGAGCAGTACTTC.

J is TRBJ1-2 and V is TRBV6-1; 8 bases align to TRBD1. This CDR3 spans 14 amino acids. Germline V gene data show CDR1 as MNHNS and CDR2 as SASEGT. V gave up 6 bases and J gave up 7 bases; unmatched junction bases: 10. The CDR3 loop reads CASRPTTGEGGYTF. The CDR3 nucleotides read TGTGCCAGCAGACCCACGACAGGGGAGGGTGGCTACACCTTC.

The chain joins TRBV6-5 to TRBJ2-1; D may be TRBD2 (6 bases). Trimming took 6 bases from V and 2 from J, leaving 11 bases between them. Germline CDR1 is MNHEY and CDR2 is SVGAGI. The CDR3 extends over 14 amino acids. In nucleotides, the CDR3 is TGTGCCAGCAGAATACTAGCCCCCTACAATGAGCAGTTCTTC. Encoded protein: CASRILAPYNEQFF.

This chain uses TRBV7-8 with TRBJ1-5; 7 positions match TRBD1. The CDR3 is 16 residues long. Germline values: CDR1 SGHVS, CDR2 FQNEAQ. Trimming took 0 bases from V and 4 from J; bases not matched to a gene: 6. This chain's CDR3 is CASSLAGRGRNQPQHF. The CDR3 coding sequence is TGTGCCAGCAGCTTAGCGGGAAGGGGGCGGAATCAGCCCCAGCATTTT. Variable domain in full (rest from reference TRBV7-8 and TRBJ1-5): GAGVSQSPRYKVAKRGQDVALRCDPISGHVSLFWYQQALGQGPEFLTYFQNEAQLDKSGLPSDRFFAERPEGSVSTLKIQRTQQEDSAVYLCASSLAGRGRNQPQHFGDGTRLSIL.

V usage is TRBV6-5 and J usage is TRBJ1-6, with 9 bases lining up with TRBD1. J was trimmed by 6 bases and V by 2 bases; bases with no gene match: 5. The germline V gene has CDR1 MNHEY and CDR2 SVGAGI. The CDR3 is made up of 16 amino acids. CDR3 sequence: CASSYATGGGNSPLHF. The CDR3 DNA is TGTGCCAGCAGTTACGCTACAGGGGGCGGTAATTCACCCCTCCACTTT.

The gene calls are TRBV30 and TRBJ2-5; possibly TRBD1 for D (6 bases). Germline V lookup: CDR1 GTSNPN, CDR2 SVGIG (reference sequence). The length of the CDR3 is 13 residues. V was pared by 8 bases and J by 5 bases, with 18 bases between. The CDR3 here is CAAPSPGDETQYF. In DNA, the CDR3 is TGTGCCGCTCCCTCCCCAGGGGACGAGACCCAGTACTTC. Looking up the rest from reference TRBV30 and TRBJ2-5 gives the full variable domain: SQTIHQWPATLVQPVGSPLSLECTVEGTSNPNLYWYRQAAGRGLQLLFYSVGIGQISSEVPQNLSASRPQDRQFILSSKKLLLSDSGFYLCAAPSPGDETQYFGPGTRLLVL.

This clone has a handful of counts. This chain links TRBV5-1 with TRBJ1-2; no clear D gene. Germline-derived CDR1 and CDR2 are SGHRS and YFSETQ. The V and J ends lost 5 bases and 8 bases respectively, with 19 bases between them. The CDR3 has 14 amino acids. In DNA, the CDR3 is TGCGCCAGCAGAGTAGGGCCGGACGGCGGGGGCTACACCTTC. Its protein product is CASRVGPDGGGYTF.

V is TRBV10-3 and J is TRBJ1-1; possibly TRBD1 for D (5 bases). Germline CDR1 reads ENHRY; CDR2 reads SYGVKD. This CDR3 is 13 amino acids long. Trimming cost V 6 bases and J 1 base, with 9 bases left between them. DNA of the CDR3: TGTGCCATCAGGGTGGACACGAACACTGAAGCTTTCTTT. Its translation is CAIRVDTNTEAFF.

This chain connects TRBV29-1 to TRBJ2-5; TRBD2 agrees at 8 bases. The junction had 9 bases not matched to a gene; V was cut back by 7 bases and J by 2 bases. Germline V gene lookup returns CDR1 SQVTM and CDR2 ANQGSEA. This CDR3 region has 14 residues. CDR3 in amino acids: CSAEIAGRQETQYF. In DNA, the CDR3 is TGCAGCGCGGAGATAGCGGGGCGTCAAGAGACCCAGTACTTC.

The CDR3 coding sequence is TGTGCCAGCAGCCCGGGGGGGACAGGGGACGAAAAACTGTTTTTT. Encoded protein: CASSPGGTGDEKLFF. The V call is TRBV5-4, the J call TRBJ1-4; 10 nucleotides match TRBD1. Germline CDR1 reads SGHNT; CDR2 reads YYREEE (reference sequence). The CDR3 runs 15 residues. V gave up 4 bases and J gave up 8 bases; unmatched junction bases: 8.

This clone has more than one count but fewer than ten. The rearrangement links TRBV7-8 to TRBJ2-3; TRBD1 is a possible D gene (5 bases). Germline V gene data show CDR1 as SGHVS and CDR2 as FQNEAQ. The CDR3 contains 13 residues. The V gene lost 5 bases and the J gene lost 8 bases, with 14 bases spanning the gap. The CDR3 DNA is TGTGCCAGCAGCCCAGACAGCCTTACTACGCAGTATTTT. Translated, it gives CASSPDSLTTQYF.

The rearrangement uses TRBV7-8 and TRBJ1-1; D is unresolved. The CDR3 length is 14 residues. Germline CDR1 and CDR2: SGHVS and FQNEAQ. The V gene lost 0 bases and the J gene lost 4 bases, with 9 bases spanning the gap. The CDR3 protein is CASSLALMFTEAFF. CDR3 nucleotide sequence: TGTGCCAGCAGCTTAGCCCTTATGTTCACTGAAGCTTTCTTT.

CDR3 bases: TGTGCCAGCAGTTACGGGTCGACAGGGGCCTACGAGCAGTACTTC. The encoded protein is CASSYGSTGAYEQYF. The genes are TRBV6-5 and TRBJ2-7; TRBD1 aligns across 8 bases. The ends lost 2 bases at V and 2 bases at J; junction bases unmatched: 5. This CDR3 region has 15 residues. The germline V gene has CDR1 MNHEY and CDR2 SVGAGI.

V and J are TRBV27 and TRBJ1-5; no reliable D call. The V end was cut by 3 bases, the J end by 7 bases, with 10 bases between. The germline V gene has CDR1 MNHEY and CDR2 SMNVEV (reference sequence). The CDR3 has 13 residues. CDR3 in amino acids: CASSFLAGQPQHF. The CDR3 DNA reads TGTGCCAGCAGTTTTTTAGCGGGACAGCCCCAGCATTTT.

This chain joins TRBV10-3 and TRBJ1-2, with a possible D match to TRBD1 (5 bases). This CDR3 region has 10 residues. V dropped 10 bases and J dropped 3 bases, with 6 bases sitting between them. Germline V gene data show CDR1 as ENHRY and CDR2 as SYGVKD. CDR3 nucleotides: TGTGCCACACAGGACTATGGCTACACCTTC. Its protein is CATQDYGYTF.

The gene calls are TRBV5-1 and TRBJ2-7; unclear D gene. Germline values: CDR1 SGHRS, CDR2 YFSETQ. Between the trimmed V and J ends, which lost 1 base and 1 base, there was a span of 9 bases. This CDR3 is built from 14 residues. The CDR3 spells CASSLRSGSYEQYF. The CDR3 nucleotides read TGCGCCAGCAGCTTGAGGAGTGGATCCTACGAGCAGTACTTC.

This sequence joins TRBV28 and TRBJ1-2; TRBD1 might be the D (6 bases). Germline V gives CDR1 MDHEN, CDR2 SYDVKM. V was pared by 1 base and J by 7 bases, with 13 bases between. The CDR3 has 14 amino acids. CDR3 in DNA: TGTGCCAGCAGTTTATTTCCAGGGGTTGGTGGCTACACCTTC. It specifies CASSLFPGVGGYTF.

This chain links TRBV25-1 with TRBJ2-7; tentatively, D is TRBD2 (6 bases). This CDR3 region has 13 residues. Trimming took 8 bases from V and 0 from J, leaving 11 bases between them. Germline V gene data show CDR1 as MGHDK and CDR2 as SYGVNS. The CDR3 region is CASANGGSYEQYF. CDR3 DNA: TGTGCCAGCGCTAACGGGGGCTCCTACGAGCAGTACTTC.

In DNA form, the CDR3 reads TGTGCCTGGAGTCCGAGGAGGGGTAAGGGTCAAGAGACCCAGTACTTC. Amino acid sequence: CAWSPRRGKGQETQYF. The genes are TRBV30 and TRBJ2-5; possible D gene TRBD2, 6 bases. Germline V gives CDR1 GTSNPN, CDR2 SVGIG (reference sequence). CDR3 length: 16 residues. The V end lost 2 bases, the J end lost 2 bases, and 18 bases lay between the germline ends.

The chain joins TRBV5-1 to TRBJ1-4, with 10 bases aligning to TRBD1. The ends lost 4 bases at V and 3 bases at J; junction bases unmatched: 3. The germline CDR1 and CDR2 sequences are SGHRS and YFSETQ. The CDR3 runs to 15 residues. In nucleotides, the CDR3 is TGCGCCAGCAGCGATGGGACAGGGGCTAATGAAAAACTGTTTTTT. This codes for CASSDGTGANEKLFF.

This chain links TRBV6-5 with TRBJ2-7; a weak D match, TRBD1 (6 bases). Per germline, CDR1 MNHEY and CDR2 SVGAGI. The CDR3 sequence is 15 residues long. Deletions cut 0 bases from V and 4 bases from J, with 13 bases between. CDR3 residues: CASSYSWTEPYEQYF. The CDR3 DNA sequence: TGTGCCAGCAGTTACTCCTGGACAGAGCCTTACGAGCAGTACTTC.

The chain is built from TRBV25-1 and TRBJ1-4; perhaps TRBD1 as D (5 bases). The CDR3 loop spans 17 amino acids. The V end was cut by 4 bases, the J end by 3 bases, with 18 bases between. The germline V gene encodes CDR1 MGHDK and CDR2 SYGVNS. CDR3 in DNA: TGTGCCAGCAGTGGGTTAGGGGTAGGATCGGCTAATGAAAAACTGTTTTTT. Protein product: CASSGLGVGSANEKLFF.

This chain connects TRBV5-4 to TRBJ1-2, with 12 bases lining up with TRBD1. CDR1 is SGHNT, CDR2 YYREEE, per germline (reference sequence). CDR3 length equals 15 residues. The J segment lost 3 bases and the V segment lost 4 bases, leaving 4 bases of the junction unmatched. The CDR3 region has the DNA TGTGCCAGCAGCCAGGGACAGGGGGCCTACTATGGCTACACCTTC. Translating gives CASSQGQGAYYGYTF.